The present T cell receptor beta chain was sequenced within a study of cytomegalovirus exposure and HLA in healthy donors. The germline gives CDR1 SGDLS, CDR2 YYNGEE. The CDR3 is 15 amino acids. J was trimmed by 6 bases and V by 2 bases; bases with no gene match: 5. Clones were sequenced by immunoSEQ multiplex PCR, and TCRdb holds only the in-frame ones, with some missing. The sample lists around 70,000 clones, over 85% seen once, with 1.5% to 1.7% in the top ten. The validation cohort, a group of 120 subjects, included the donors and was separate from the roughly 670-subject first cohort. The J gene is TRBJ1-2, the V gene TRBV9; 12 bases align to TRBD1. Input material: PBMCs. The TCR sequence derives from a man between 18 and 35 years old in good health and CMV-seropositive. In nucleotides, the CDR3 is TGTGCCAGCAGCGTGGGACAGGGGGCCGGGGATGGCTACACCTTC. Its translation is CASSVGQGAGDGYTF.